The entry below describes one TCR beta chain. These data belong to a study of T cell changes during pregnancy in multiple sclerosis. The CDR3 extends over 14 amino acids. Assay used: immunoSEQ multiplex PCR; TCRdb lists only in-frame clones, some missing. The sample yields tens of thousands of clones, about 92% seen once. Sequencing was performed on peripheral blood, taken in the third trimester of pregnancy. J is TRBJ1-4 and V is TRBV12-2; TRBD1 is taken as the D call from the table, unchecked against the DNA. TRBV12-2 is a pseudogene locus. This receptor was taken from a female donor in good health, enrolled as a control in a pregnancy study. In DNA form, the CDR3 reads TGTGCAAGTCGCTTATACAGGGGGCGTGAAAAACTGTTTTTT. Translating gives CASRLYRGREKLFF.